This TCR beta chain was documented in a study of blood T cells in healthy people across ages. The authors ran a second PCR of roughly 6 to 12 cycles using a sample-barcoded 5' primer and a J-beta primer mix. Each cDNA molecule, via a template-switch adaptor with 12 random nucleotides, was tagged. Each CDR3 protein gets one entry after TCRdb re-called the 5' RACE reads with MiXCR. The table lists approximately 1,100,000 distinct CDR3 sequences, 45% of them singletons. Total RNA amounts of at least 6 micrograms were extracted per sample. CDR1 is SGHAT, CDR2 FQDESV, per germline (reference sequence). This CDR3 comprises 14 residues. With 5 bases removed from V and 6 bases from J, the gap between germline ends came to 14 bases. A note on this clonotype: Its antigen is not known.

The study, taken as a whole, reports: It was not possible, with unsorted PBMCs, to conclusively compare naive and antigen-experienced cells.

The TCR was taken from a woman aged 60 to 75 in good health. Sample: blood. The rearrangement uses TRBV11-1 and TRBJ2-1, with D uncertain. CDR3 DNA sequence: TGTGCCAGCAGCGATTGGAGTCAGCGCAATGAGCAGTTCTTC. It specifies CASSDWSQRNEQFF.